Listed here are 5 T cell receptor beta chains from one sample, sequenced in a study of T cell changes during pregnancy in multiple sclerosis. The assay was immunoSEQ multiplex PCR, and TCRdb's table has in-frame clones only and misses some. The repertoire includes about 40,000 clones, around 94% of them detected once, and less than 2% sits in the top ten. The source was peripheral blood, collected in the third trimester of pregnancy. These receptors were obtained from a female donor with multiple sclerosis, enrolled in a pregnancy study.

The chain has TRBV11-2 and TRBJ1-6, with D unclear. The V end was cut by 2 bases, the J end by 9 bases, with 8 bases between. The CDR3 runs 13 residues. Germline V CDR1 and CDR2: SGHAT, FQNNGV. The CDR3 loop reads CASSLSRSSPLHF. CDR3 DNA sequence: TGTGCCAGCAGCTTAAGTAGGAGTTCACCCCTCCACTTT. Supplemented by reference TRBV11-2 and TRBJ1-6, the full variable domain reads EAGVAQSPRYKIIEKRQSVAFWCNPISGHATLYWYQQILGQGPKLLIQFQNNGVVDDSQLPKDRFSAERLKGVDSTLKIQPAKLEDSAVYLCASSLSRSSPLHFGNGTRLTVT.

V is TRBV5-1 and J is TRBJ2-2, with 10 nucleotides matching TRBD1. Germline trimming cut 4 bases from V and 5 bases from J; bases unmatched to any gene: 8. From germline, CDR1 is SGHRS and CDR2 YFSETQ. This CDR3 contains 16 residues. The CDR3 DNA reads as TGCGCCAGCAGCCTTGGAGACAGGGGGCTGACCGGGGAGCTGTTTTTT. Its protein is CASSLGDRGLTGELFF. The full variable domain, rest sourced from reference TRBV5-1 and TRBJ2-2, is KAGVTQTPRYLIKTRGQQVTLSCSPISGHRSVSWYQQTPGQGLQFLFEYFSETQRNKGNFPGRFSGRQFSNSRSEMNVSTLELGDSALYLCASSLGDRGLTGELFFGEGSRLTVL.

V and J are TRBV7-2 and TRBJ2-1; 10 bases fit TRBD2. The CDR3 is made up of 15 amino acids. V lost 2 bases and J lost 6; bases outside the gene matches: 4. Germline V lookup: CDR1 SGHTA, CDR2 FQGNSA. This CDR3 reads CASSLFSSGGNEQFF. The DNA for the CDR3 is TGTGCCAGCAGCTTATTCTCTAGCGGGGGCAATGAGCAGTTCTTC.

This sequence joins TRBV7-9 and TRBJ2-1; 10 positions agree with TRBD2. The CDR3 covers 16 residues. Per the germline V gene, CDR1 is SEHNR and CDR2 is FQNEAQ (reference sequence). Unmatched junction bases numbered 8, after V lost 1 base and J lost 8 bases. The CDR3 is CASSLGISGGSHEQFF. Here the CDR3 DNA reads TGTGCCAGCAGCTTAGGAATTAGCGGGGGGAGCCATGAGCAGTTCTTC.

This chain uses TRBV2 with TRBJ2-7; D might be TRBD2 (5 bases). Trimming removed 9 bases at V and 3 bases at J, with 15 bases between. From germline, CDR1 is SNHLY and CDR2 FYNNEI. This CDR3 has 13 amino acids. Here the CDR3 reads CASNKDYNYEQYF. The DNA of the CDR3 is TGTGCCAGTAATAAAGACTATAACTACGAGCAGTACTTC.